This TCR beta chain was profiled in a study of metastatic and nonmetastatic thyroid tumors. TCRdb redid the clone calls on the PCR reads using MiXCR. Here the sample spans approximately 37,000 clones, around 23% being singletons. CDR1 SGHNT and CDR2 YENEEA come from the germline V gene. V was cut by 5 bases and J by 3 bases, with 10 bases left in between. The CDR3 has 13 amino acids. This clone was detected ten times or more. The sample carries other DNA sequences with the same CDR3. Before thyroid surgery, none of the patients had received any treatment. The chain is built from TRBV11-3 and TRBJ1-1; D is possibly TRBD1 (6 bases). Sequences were obtained from tumor tissue. This clonotype was sampled from a male donor with papillary thyroid cancer or a benign thyroid nodule (not recorded which). Some clones in this sample may be carry-over from other donors' samples. The CDR3 nucleotides read TGTGCCAGCAGCCGGGGGCCGGACACTGAAGCTTTCTTT. Its translation is CASSRGPDTEAFF.